The 17 T cell receptor beta chains below were found in one sample sequenced in a study of T cells in Graves' hyperthyroidism and ophthalmopathy. From RNA transcripts, TCR beta CDR3 regions were amplified. An initial round of RT-PCR targeting the TCR CDR3 relied on the HTBI primer set. TCRdb reprocessed the multiplex PCR reads with MiXCR, giving one entry per CDR3 protein. The sample records a few hundred thousand distinct CDR3 sequences, over 11% being singletons. The sample taken for sequencing was blood. The receptors were gathered from a young woman with Graves' hyperthyroidism that later progressed to Graves' ophthalmopathy.

In its sample, this clonotype was seen a few times. V is TRBV27 and J is TRBJ1-5; tentatively, D is TRBD1 (6 bases). Germline loops: CDR1 MNHEY, CDR2 SMNVEV (reference sequence). Between the trimmed V and J ends, which lost 0 bases and 4 bases, there was a span of 10 bases. This CDR3 spans 15 amino acids. For the CDR3, the DNA is TGTGCCAGCAGTTTATCGCGGACAGCAAATCAGCCCCAGCATTTT. Residues: CASSLSRTANQPQHF.

This clonotype was seen repeatedly, ten times or more. V gene TRBV20-1 combines with J gene TRBJ1-3; a weak D match, TRBD1 (6 bases). Germline-derived CDR1 and CDR2 are DFQATT and SNEGSKA (reference sequence). The germline V and J ends were trimmed by 5 bases and 2 bases, with 13 bases remaining between them. The CDR3 sequence is 14 residues long. DNA of the CDR3: TGCAGTGCTTTAAACAGGGCCCCTGGAAACACCATATATTTT. This sequence encodes CSALNRAPGNTIYF.

The genes are TRBV7-3 and TRBJ1-1; the D gene is possibly TRBD1 (5 bases). CDR3 length equals 15 residues. Germline loops: CDR1 SGHTA, CDR2 FQGTGA. Trimming took 1 base from V and 4 from J, leaving 13 bases between them. The DNA of the CDR3 is TGTGCCAGCAGCTTAATGGGCAGGGAGAGCACTGAAGCTTTCTTT. The encoded protein is CASSLMGRESTEAFF.

This clonotype was seen at least ten times. The chain has TRBV20-1 and TRBJ2-3; unclear D gene. V lost 7 bases to trimming and J lost 1 base, with 12 bases between them. This CDR3 is built from 13 residues. Germline V gene sequence: CDR1 DFQATT, CDR2 SNEGSKA (reference sequence). Here the CDR3 DNA reads TGCAGTGGTATGGGCTCCCGCACAGATACGCAGTATTTT. The encoded protein is CSGMGSRTDTQYF.

This clonotype was seen only once. The rearrangement uses TRBV5-5 and TRBJ2-7; perhaps TRBD1 as D (6 bases). Trimming left V 0 bases short and J 2 bases short, with 15 bases between. The CDR3 spans 16 residues. CDR1 and CDR2 (germline): SGHKS, YYEKEE (reference sequence). CDR3 in DNA: TGTGCCAGCAGCTTGGGATGGACAGCCCCAGCCTACGAGCAGTACTTC. Protein sequence: CASSLGWTAPAYEQYF.

This clonotype was observed a few times. The J gene is TRBJ2-3, the V gene TRBV5-4, with 9 nucleotides matching TRBD1. V shed 4 bases and J 4 bases; nucleotides not matched to a gene: 7. The germline V gene has CDR1 SGHNT and CDR2 YYREEE (reference sequence). This CDR3 has 15 amino acids. The CDR3 sequence: CASSIPDRGADTQYF. CDR3 bases: TGTGCCAGCAGCATACCGGACAGGGGCGCAGATACGCAGTATTTT. Based on the CDR3 plus reference TRBV5-4 and TRBJ2-3, the full variable domain is ETGVTQSPTHLIKTRGQQVTLRCSSQSGHNTVSWYQQALGQGPQFIFQYYREEENGRGNFPPRFSGLQFPNYSSELNVNALELDDSALYLCASSIPDRGADTQYFGPGTRLTVL.

This clonotype was seen many times. This rearrangement joins TRBV11-2 to TRBJ2-3, with D unresolved. Germline values: CDR1 SGHAT, CDR2 FQNNGV. CDR3 size: 14 residues. The V end lost 8 bases, the J end lost 3 bases, and 15 bases lay between the germline ends. Here the CDR3 reads CASLSPVVTDTQYF. The CDR3 DNA reads TGTGCCAGCCTCTCTCCAGTCGTAACAGATACGCAGTATTTT.

This clonotype was counted at least ten times. This sequence joins TRBV12-3 or TRBV12-4 and TRBJ2-2; 9 positions match TRBD1. Trimming cost V 5 bases and J 2 bases; bases outside gene matches: 6. The CDR3 contains 16 residues. In DNA form, the CDR3 reads TGTGCCAGCAGTAACAACAGGGGGCCTAACACCGGGGAGCTGTTTTTT. Translating it yields CASSNNRGPNTGELFF.

Many counts were recorded for this clonotype. This rearrangement joins TRBV7-2 to TRBJ1-1; TRBD1 might be the D (6 bases). The length of the CDR3 is 15 residues. V lost 1 base and J lost 5, with 14 bases in between. Germline CDR1 is SGHTA and CDR2 is FQGNSA. The CDR3 coding sequence is TGTGCCAGCAGCTTAGGTGAAGGGGGGAATACTGAAGCTTTCTTT. It specifies CASSLGEGGNTEAFF.

Only a few counts were recorded for this clonotype. This chain links TRBV9 with TRBJ2-5; 11 bases agree with TRBD2. The germline CDR1 and CDR2 sequences are SGDLS and YYNGEE. The CDR3 runs 18 residues. V shed 0 bases and J 2 bases; nucleotides not matched to a gene: 9. The CDR3 sequence is CASSVGASGRYLQETQYF. The CDR3 nucleotides read TGTGCCAGCAGCGTAGGGGCTAGCGGGAGGTACCTTCAAGAGACCCAGTACTTC.

This clonotype occurred many times. The chain has TRBV20-1 and TRBJ2-3; D ambiguous. Germline values: CDR1 DFQATT, CDR2 SNEGSKA (reference sequence). The V and J ends lost 6 bases and 9 bases respectively, with 16 bases between them. This CDR3 spans 12 amino acids. The CDR3 nucleotides read TGCAGTGCAATAATGGGCTCTTTAACGCAGTATTTT. Translating gives CSAIMGSLTQYF.

There are many counts of this clonotype. This chain uses TRBV3-1 with TRBJ2-7, with a weak D call TRBD2 (5 bases). Trimming shortened V by 1 base and J by 4 bases, and 11 bases separated the two germline ends. The CDR3 runs to 14 residues. The germline gives CDR1 LGHDT, CDR2 YNNKEL (reference sequence). In nucleotides, the CDR3 is TGTGCCAGCAGCCAAGCGGGATATGGATACGAGCAGTACTTC. Protein sequence: CASSQAGYGYEQYF.

The chain recombines TRBV30 with TRBJ2-1; TRBD2 aligns across 7 bases. Per the germline V gene, CDR1 is GTSNPN and CDR2 is SVGIG (reference sequence). Unmatched junction bases numbered 6, after V lost 4 bases and J lost 0 bases. The CDR3 is 15 residues long. CDR3 region: CAWINRDYSYNEQFF. CDR3 nucleotides: TGTGCCTGGATTAACCGGGACTACTCCTACAATGAGCAGTTCTTC.

At least ten counts were recorded for this clonotype. This chain connects TRBV6-6 to TRBJ2-3; TRBD2 aligns across 11 bases. The CDR3 spans 17 residues. Germline V lookup: CDR1 MNHNY, CDR2 SVGAGI (reference sequence). V was pared by 0 bases and J by 5 bases, with 7 bases of the junction left unmatched. In DNA form, the CDR3 reads TGTGCCAGCAGTTACTCGCCGCTAGCGGGAGGACAAGATACGCAGTATTTT. Translating it yields CASSYSPLAGGQDTQYF.

The gene calls are TRBV5-1 and TRBJ2-1; 8 bases fit TRBD1. The junction had 9 bases not matched to a gene; V was cut back by 4 bases and J by 6 bases. There are 15 residues in the CDR3. Germline-derived CDR1 and CDR2 are SGHRS and YFSETQ. CDR3 protein: CASSPHPTGGNEQFF. The CDR3 DNA sequence: TGCGCCAGCAGCCCCCACCCTACAGGGGGCAATGAGCAGTTCTTC.

The table lists this clonotype with many counts. The chain has TRBV29-1 and TRBJ2-3; no firm D call. There are 14 residues in the CDR3. Germline CDR1 and CDR2: SQVTM and ANQGSEA. V was shortened by 6 bases and J by 3 bases, with 16 bases between the two germline ends. For the CDR3, the DNA is TGCAGCGTGCCTCTACGAGGAATGACAGATACGCAGTATTTT. Encoded protein: CSVPLRGMTDTQYF.

This clonotype appeared many times. The chain uses TRBV24-1 and TRBJ2-7; a weak D match, TRBD2 (6 bases). Germline V gene sequence: CDR1 KGHDR, CDR2 SFDVKD. Trimming took off 7 bases at V and 4 bases at J, with 10 bases between the two ends. CDR3 length: 12 residues. The CDR3 DNA sequence: TGTGCCACCAGAGGGAGCGGGTACGAGCAGTACTTC. Translating gives CATRGSGYEQYF.